The 31 T cell receptor beta chains below all came from one sample that was sequenced in a study of blood T cells in healthy people across ages. A second about 7 to 12 cycle PCR used barcoded and J-beta primers. TCRdb ran MiXCR on the 5' RACE reads and lists one entry per CDR3 protein. The sample lists 1.5 million to 1.9 million distinct CDR3 sequences, around 40% seen once, with 4% in the top ten. The sequenced sample consisted of blood. Every receptor here comes from a woman aged 18-29 years in good health.

This clonotype was counted a few times. The chain uses TRBV20-1 and TRBJ2-5, with D perhaps TRBD2 (6 bases). Germline V lookup: CDR1 DFQATT, CDR2 SNEGSKA (reference sequence). V lost 5 bases and J lost 11, with 24 bases in between. The CDR3 has 14 residues. In DNA, the CDR3 is TGCAGTGCTGGACCTCCGGGACTCGACAATGAGCAGTACTTC. This encodes CSAGPPGLDNEQYF.

This sequence joins TRBV4-3 and TRBJ2-7; perhaps TRBD2 as D (7 bases). This CDR3 contains 14 residues. CDR1 and CDR2 from the germline V gene are LGHNA and YSLEER. Trimming left V 1 base short and J 2 bases short, with 9 bases between. The CDR3 DNA sequence: TGCGCCAGCAGCCAAGTAGGGGGGGCCTACGAGCAGTACTTC. This encodes CASSQVGGAYEQYF.

The rearrangement joins TRBV29-1 to TRBJ1-1; 8 bases match TRBD1. The CDR3 totals 13 residues. Germline values: CDR1 SQVTM, CDR2 ANQGSEA. V shed 3 bases, J shed 3 bases, and the junction held 3 bases outside the gene matches. The CDR3 region has the DNA TGCAGCGTTGAGGACAGGGCTCACACTGAAGCTTTCTTT. The encoded protein is CSVEDRAHTEAFF.

The rearrangement uses TRBV20-1 and TRBJ2-7, with TRBD2 matching over 8 bases. The CDR3 sequence is 13 residues long. CDR1 and CDR2 (germline): DFQATT, SNEGSKA (reference sequence). J lost 7 bases, V lost 2 bases, and 7 bases had no gene match. CDR3 DNA sequence: TGCAGTGCTAGACTCGGGGGGGCCGATGAGCAGTACTTC. Translation gives CSARLGGADEQYF.

The rearrangement uses TRBV6-5 and TRBJ2-7, with TRBD1 matching 8 bases. CDR3 length: 15 amino acids. Germline V gene data show CDR1 as MNHEY and CDR2 as SVGAGI. Trimming removed 2 bases from V and 3 bases from J; junction bases left unmatched: 6. CDR3 sequence: CASSYAWTGIYEQYF. The CDR3 region has the DNA TGTGCCAGCAGTTACGCGTGGACAGGGATCTACGAGCAGTACTTC.

The V gene is TRBV11-2, the J gene TRBJ1-2; 10 bases fit TRBD1. This CDR3 comprises 19 residues. From germline, CDR1 is SGHAT and CDR2 FQNNGV. The V segment lost 2 bases and the J segment 4 bases; nucleotides outside the gene matches: 16. This chain's CDR3 is CASSLLTAWPGQGTYGYTF. The CDR3 nucleotides read TGTGCCAGCAGCTTACTAACAGCTTGGCCGGGACAGGGGACCTATGGCTACACCTTC.

The genes are TRBV7-2 and TRBJ2-5, with 7 bases lining up with TRBD1. The V segment lost 2 bases and the J segment 2 bases; nucleotides outside the gene matches: 5. CDR3 length: 15 residues. The germline V gene has CDR1 SGHTA and CDR2 FQGNSA. CDR3 sequence reads: CASSLWGQRQETQYF. CDR3 nucleotides: TGTGCCAGCAGCTTATGGGGACAGAGACAAGAGACCCAGTACTTC.

The CDR3 protein is CASSQPGHKETQYF. The CDR3 bases are TGCGCCAGCAGCCAACCGGGACACAAAGAGACCCAGTACTTC. This rearrangement joins TRBV4-3 to TRBJ2-5; tentatively, D is TRBD1 (6 bases). Per the germline V gene, CDR1 is LGHNA and CDR2 is YSLEER. Trimming shortened V by 2 bases and J by 3 bases, and 10 bases separated the two germline ends. The CDR3 has 14 residues.

The chain has TRBV6-5 and TRBJ2-1; 8 bases match TRBD2. CDR3 length equals 16 residues. The germline CDR1 and CDR2 sequences are MNHEY and SVGAGI. J lost 2 bases, V lost 6 bases, and 9 bases had no gene match. The CDR3 reads CASSTPGLDPYNEQFF. CDR3 DNA sequence: TGTGCCAGCAGCACTCCGGGACTAGATCCCTACAATGAGCAGTTCTTC.

The chain has TRBV6-5 and TRBJ2-5; D ambiguous. The CDR3 is made up of 14 amino acids. Germline CDR1 reads MNHEY; CDR2 reads SVGAGI. Trimming cost V 5 bases and J 2 bases, with 12 bases left between them. CDR3 region: CASSRPDLQETQYF. CDR3 nucleotide sequence: TGTGCCAGCAGTCGCCCCGACCTTCAAGAGACCCAGTACTTC.

The chain combines TRBV20-1 with TRBJ2-7; D is unresolved. The CDR3 is 14 amino acids. Germline V CDR1 and CDR2: DFQATT, SNEGSKA (reference sequence). V was clipped by 6 bases and J by 2 bases, with 17 bases between them. CDR3 sequence: CSASAPTVTYEQYF. CDR3 coding DNA: TGCAGTGCGAGCGCCCCGACGGTGACCTACGAGCAGTACTTC.

The V gene is TRBV7-2, the J gene TRBJ1-1; D is uncertain. The CDR3 totals 14 residues. Germline V CDR1 and CDR2: SGHTA, FQGNSA. V lost 4 bases and J lost 2, with 11 bases in between. The CDR3 region has the DNA TGTGCCAGCAGCTCGAGCAGCCACAACACTGAAGCTTTCTTT. This sequence encodes CASSSSSHNTEAFF.

J is TRBJ1-1 and V is TRBV29-1; D is ambiguous. This CDR3 comprises 13 residues. Trimming took 4 bases from V and 6 from J, leaving 15 bases between them. Germline V gene sequence: CDR1 SQVTM, CDR2 ANQGSEA. CDR3: CSVVKPLRAEAFF. Here the CDR3 DNA reads TGCAGCGTTGTTAAGCCCCTGAGGGCTGAAGCTTTCTTT. The full variable domain, in which reference TRBV29-1 and TRBJ1-1 provide the parts outside the CDR3, is SAVISQKPSRDICQRGTSLTIQCQVDSQVTMMFWYRQQPGQSLTLIATANQGSEATYESGFVIDKFPISRPNLTFSTLTVSNMSPEDSSIYLCSVVKPLRAEAFFGQGTRLTVV.

CDR3 nucleotide sequence: TGTGCCAGCAGTTACACTCCCGGGACAGGGGGCGAGCAGTACTTC. It translates to CASSYTPGTGGEQYF. The chain is built from TRBV6-5 and TRBJ2-7; 11 positions agree with TRBD1. CDR3 length: 15 residues. Germline lookup yields CDR1 MNHEY and CDR2 SVGAGI. Trimming at V came to 2 bases and at J to 6 bases, leaving 6 bases not matched to a gene.

Comment on this clonotype: At one end, the junction sequence differs from germline, possibly due to a read error. The DNA of the CDR3 is TGCGGTGCTAGAGATGGTATGAATGAGCAGTTCTTC. Translated: CGARDGMNEQFF. The gene calls are TRBV20-1 and TRBJ2-1; no definite D call. Germline V gives CDR1 DFQATT, CDR2 SNEGSKA (reference sequence). This CDR3 region has 12 residues.

This chain uses TRBV6-6 with TRBJ2-1; maybe TRBD1 (6 bases). CDR3 length: 16 amino acids. Germline CDR1 reads MNHNY; CDR2 reads SVGAGI (reference sequence). V was trimmed by 0 bases and J by 2 bases, leaving 11 bases between them. The CDR3 region is CASSYSQGMTYNEQFF. The CDR3 region has the DNA TGTGCCAGCAGTTACTCTCAGGGGATGACCTACAATGAGCAGTTCTTC.

The chain recombines TRBV4-3 with TRBJ2-5; perhaps D is TRBD1 or TRBD2 (6 bases each). Germline CDR1 LGHNA, CDR2 YSLEER. CDR3 length: 14 amino acids. V lost 2 bases, J lost 11 bases, and 18 bases lay in between. The CDR3 loop is CASSQPGQGGTQYF. In nucleotides, the CDR3 is TGCGCCAGCAGCCAACCCGGACAAGGCGGGACACAGTACTTC.

The gene calls are TRBV4-3 and TRBJ2-3; 7 nucleotides match TRBD2. Germline V CDR1 and CDR2: LGHNA, YSLEER. The CDR3 extends over 15 amino acids. The V and J ends lost 3 bases and 4 bases, in that order; junction bases with no gene match: 7. The DNA of the CDR3 is TGCGCCAGCAGCCACCAAGCGGGAAACCCAGATACGCAGTATTTT. Translating it yields CASSHQAGNPDTQYF.

This chain uses TRBV20-1 with TRBJ2-7; D gene ambiguous. The V end was cut by 0 bases, the J end by 3 bases, with 12 bases between. CDR3 length equals 14 residues. Per germline, CDR1 DFQATT and CDR2 SNEGSKA (reference sequence). The CDR3 here is CSARDYRHSYEQYF. The CDR3 DNA reads as TGCAGTGCTAGAGATTATCGGCACAGCTACGAGCAGTACTTC.

A few counts support this clonotype. The genes are TRBV9 and TRBJ2-5; the match to TRBD1 covers 9 bases. V was clipped by 0 bases and J by 3 bases; unmatched bases: 0. CDR3 length: 14 residues. Germline values: CDR1 SGDLS, CDR2 YYNGEE. This CDR3 reads CASSVGTGEETQYF. CDR3 DNA sequence: TGTGCCAGCAGCGTAGGGACAGGGGAAGAGACCCAGTACTTC.

This clonotype was recorded a few times. The chain is built from TRBV4-3 and TRBJ2-7, with D tentatively TRBD2 (6 bases). Trimming stripped 4 bases from V and 0 bases from J, with 16 bases between. The germline V gene has CDR1 LGHNA and CDR2 YSLEER. The CDR3 runs to 16 residues. The CDR3 nucleotides read TGCGCCAGCAGCCCTCTTCCCGGGACTTACTCCTACGAGCAGTACTTC. Protein sequence: CASSPLPGTYSYEQYF.

This chain connects TRBV29-1 to TRBJ1-4; 11 bases agree with TRBD1. V was clipped by 7 bases and J by 4 bases; unmatched bases: 8. The CDR3 covers 15 residues. Germline V gives CDR1 SQVTM, CDR2 ANQGSEA. The CDR3 DNA sequence: TGCAGCGCTCGGACAGGGGGCGACGGTAATGAAAAACTGTTTTTT. It codes for CSARTGGDGNEKLFF.

The genes are TRBV20-1 and TRBJ2-3; unclear D gene. This CDR3 spans 10 amino acids. Deletions cut 5 bases from V and 2 bases from J, with 2 bases between. Germline assignment: CDR1 DFQATT and CDR2 SNEGSKA (reference sequence). CDR3 nucleotide sequence: TGCAGTGCTGTCACAGATACGCAGTATTTT. Its protein product is CSAVTDTQYF.

The rearrangement joins TRBV20-1 to TRBJ1-1; no clear D gene. Germline V gene lookup returns CDR1 DFQATT and CDR2 SNEGSKA (reference sequence). Deletions cut 0 bases from V and 0 bases from J, with 11 bases between. The CDR3 is 15 residues long. The CDR3 region is CSARDRNDLNTEAFF. The CDR3 coding sequence is TGCAGTGCTAGAGATCGTAACGACCTGAACACTGAAGCTTTCTTT.

The chain carries TRBV4-3 and TRBJ1-1; D is unclear. Trimming pared 4 bases from V and 1 base from J, leaving 13 bases between. This CDR3 comprises 15 residues. The germline gives CDR1 LGHNA, CDR2 YSLEER. Written as DNA, the CDR3 is TGCGCCAGCAGCCGCCAGAGGAAGGCGAACACTGAAGCTTTCTTT. Translated, it gives CASSRQRKANTEAFF.

The chain carries TRBV28 and TRBJ2-1; D not resolved. The ends were cut back, 4 bases at V and 10 bases at J, with 11 bases in the middle. Germline CDR1 is MDHEN and CDR2 is SYDVKM. This CDR3 is built from 12 residues. The CDR3 DNA follows: TGTGCCAGCAGTTCCTATTTGGGGGAGCAGTTCTTC. Its translation is CASSSYLGEQFF.

This clonotype was observed many times. Its ends do not fully match the called genes, so a read error is possible. The rearrangement links TRBV20-1 to TRBJ2-5; TRBD1 matches 9 bases. The germline CDR1 and CDR2 sequences are DFQATT and SNEGSKA (reference sequence). The CDR3 loop spans 16 amino acids. As DNA, the CDR3 is TGCAGTGCCAGAGACCTAAGGACAGGGGAACAAGAGACCCAGTACTTC. It is translated as CSARDLRTGEQETQYF.

The rearrangement joins TRBV24-1 to TRBJ2-1, with no clear D. The germline V gene encodes CDR1 KGHDR and CDR2 SFDVKD. Trimming removed 5 bases from V and 1 base from J, with 20 bases in between. This CDR3 is built from 18 residues. The DNA of the CDR3 is TGTGCCACCAGTGGACCCCAATCCCATCGTACGTCCTACAATGAGCAGTTCTTC. It encodes CATSGPQSHRTSYNEQFF.

This clonotype has ten or more counts. A read error may produce the germline difference seen at one junction end. This chain joins TRBV7-7 and TRBJ2-1; 9 bases match TRBD2. The CDR3 extends over 17 amino acids. Germline CDR1 reads SSHAT; CDR2 reads FNYEAQ (reference sequence). This CDR3 reads CASSLEDSGRGSNEQFF. Written as DNA, the CDR3 is TGTGCTAGCAGCTTAGAAGATAGCGGGAGAGGGTCGAATGAGCAGTTCTTC.

The chain is built from TRBV12-3 or TRBV12-4 and TRBJ1-4; D not resolved. The CDR3 loop spans 16 amino acids. V gave up 3 bases and J gave up 0 bases, with 11 bases separating them. CDR3 nucleotide sequence: TGTGCCAGCAGTTTCAGACTTAGCGCAACTAATGAAAAACTGTTTTTT. It encodes CASSFRLSATNEKLFF.

This chain joins TRBV18 and TRBJ2-2; tentatively, D is TRBD2 (6 bases). CDR3 length: 15 residues. Germline CDR1 reads KGHSH; CDR2 reads LQKENI. Between the trimmed V and J ends, which lost 2 bases and 2 bases, there was a span of 9 bases. CDR3 loop: CASSPAGTNTGELFF. For the CDR3, the DNA is TGTGCCAGCTCACCAGCGGGAACTAACACCGGGGAGCTGTTTTTT.